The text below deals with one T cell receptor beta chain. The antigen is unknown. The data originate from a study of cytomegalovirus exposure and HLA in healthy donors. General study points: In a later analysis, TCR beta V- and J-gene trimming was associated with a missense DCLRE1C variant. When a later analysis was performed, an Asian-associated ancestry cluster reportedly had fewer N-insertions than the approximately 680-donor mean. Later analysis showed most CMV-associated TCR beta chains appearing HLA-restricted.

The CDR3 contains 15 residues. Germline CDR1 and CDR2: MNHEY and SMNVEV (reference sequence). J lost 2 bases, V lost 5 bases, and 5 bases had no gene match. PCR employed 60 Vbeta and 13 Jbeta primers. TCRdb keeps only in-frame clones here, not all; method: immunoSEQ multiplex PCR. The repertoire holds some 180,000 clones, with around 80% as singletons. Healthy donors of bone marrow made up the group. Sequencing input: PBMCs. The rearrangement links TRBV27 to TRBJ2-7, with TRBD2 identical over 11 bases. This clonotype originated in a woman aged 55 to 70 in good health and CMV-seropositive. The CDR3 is CASSQTSGGAYEQYF. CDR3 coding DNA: TGTGCCAGCAGTCAAACTAGCGGGGGTGCCTACGAGCAGTACTTC.